This T cell receptor beta chain was obtained from a study of blood T cell repertoires in COVID-19. Looking at the study overall: Whether acute or convalescent, the COVID-19 samples came from the United States, Italy and Spain. From T cells, B-cell-depleted T cells, or PBMCs came the material, which was cDNA or gDNA.

Trimming took 4 bases from V and 5 from J; bases not matched to a gene: 3. Germline V gene sequence: CDR1 WNHNN, CDR2 SYGVQD (reference sequence). The CDR3 length is 13 residues. Original handling: It was from reference gene primer amplification that nucleated cell counts were estimated. TCRdb's table, derived via immunoSEQ multiplex PCR, lists solely in-frame clones and lacks some. V, J and clone size are those of that table, while D and trimming were read from the DNA. The sample carries 160,000 or so clones, around 79% recorded once. The rearrangement uses TRBV10-1 and TRBJ1-2; 8 bases fit TRBD1. The sample consisted of peripheral blood. The TCR originated in a woman aged 60-75 years with COVID-19, enrolled during active disease. The CDR3, as DNA: TGCGCCAGCAGTGTGGACAGGGTATATGGCTACACCTTC. It yields the protein CASSVDRVYGYTF.